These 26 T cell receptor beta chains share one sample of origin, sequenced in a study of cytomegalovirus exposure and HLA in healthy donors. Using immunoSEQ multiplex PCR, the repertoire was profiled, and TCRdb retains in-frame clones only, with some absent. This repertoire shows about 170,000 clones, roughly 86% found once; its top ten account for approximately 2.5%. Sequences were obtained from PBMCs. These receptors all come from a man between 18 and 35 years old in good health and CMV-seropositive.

The CDR3 sequence is CAISEHQQGRTYEQYF. CDR3 bases: TGTGCCATCAGTGAACATCAACAGGGGAGAACCTACGAGCAGTACTTC. The chain employs TRBV10-3 and TRBJ2-7; TRBD1 matches at 7 bases. This CDR3 has 16 residues. The germline CDR1 and CDR2 sequences are ENHRY and SYGVKD. Trimming removed 3 bases from V and 2 bases from J; junction bases left unmatched: 10.

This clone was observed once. CDR3 sequence reads: CASSPRTGLAAGANVLTF. Written as DNA, the CDR3 is TGTGCCAGCAGCCCAAGGACAGGGCTCGCTGCTGGGGCCAACGTCCTGACTTTC. This chain connects TRBV7-3 to TRBJ2-6; 8 bases agree with TRBD1. Germline CDR1 reads SGHTA; CDR2 reads FQGTGA. The CDR3 totals 18 residues. The J segment lost 2 bases and the V segment lost 5 bases, leaving 11 bases of the junction unmatched.

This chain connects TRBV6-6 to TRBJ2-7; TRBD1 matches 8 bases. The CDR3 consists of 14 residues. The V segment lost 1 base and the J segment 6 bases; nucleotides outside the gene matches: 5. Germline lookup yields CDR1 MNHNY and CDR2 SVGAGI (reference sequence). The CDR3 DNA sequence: TGTGCCAGCAGTTACTTGCAGGGGGCTGGCGAGCAGTACTTC. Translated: CASSYLQGAGEQYF.

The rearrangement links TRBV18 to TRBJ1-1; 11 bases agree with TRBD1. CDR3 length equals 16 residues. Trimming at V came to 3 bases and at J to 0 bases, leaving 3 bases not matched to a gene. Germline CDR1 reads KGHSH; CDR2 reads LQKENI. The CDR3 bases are TGTGCCAGCTCACCCGGGACAGGGGGTATGAACACTGAAGCTTTCTTT. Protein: CASSPGTGGMNTEAFF.

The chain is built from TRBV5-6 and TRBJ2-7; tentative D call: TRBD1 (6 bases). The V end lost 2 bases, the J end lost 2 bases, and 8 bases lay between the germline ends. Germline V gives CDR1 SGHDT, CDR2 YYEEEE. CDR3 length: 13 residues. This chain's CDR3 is CASSFGGPYEQYF. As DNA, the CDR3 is TGTGCCAGCAGCTTTGGGGGCCCCTACGAGCAGTACTTC.

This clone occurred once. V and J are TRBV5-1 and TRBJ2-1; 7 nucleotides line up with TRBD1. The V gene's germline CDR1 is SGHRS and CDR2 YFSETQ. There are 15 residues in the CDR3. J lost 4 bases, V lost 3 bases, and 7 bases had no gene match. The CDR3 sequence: CASSSLPGQYNEQFF. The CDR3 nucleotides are TGCGCCAGCAGCTCGCTACCGGGACAGTACAATGAGCAGTTCTTC. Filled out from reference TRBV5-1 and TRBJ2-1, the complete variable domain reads KAGVTQTPRYLIKTRGQQVTLSCSPISGHRSVSWYQQTPGQGLQFLFEYFSETQRNKGNFPGRFSGRQFSNSRSEMNVSTLELGDSALYLCASSSLPGQYNEQFFGPGTRLTVL.

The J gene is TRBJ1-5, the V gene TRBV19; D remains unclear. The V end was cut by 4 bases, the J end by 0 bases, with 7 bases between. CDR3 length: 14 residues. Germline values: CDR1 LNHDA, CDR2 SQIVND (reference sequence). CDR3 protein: CASSSRRSNQPQHF. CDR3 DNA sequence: TGTGCCAGTAGTAGCAGGCGTAGCAATCAGCCCCAGCATTTT.

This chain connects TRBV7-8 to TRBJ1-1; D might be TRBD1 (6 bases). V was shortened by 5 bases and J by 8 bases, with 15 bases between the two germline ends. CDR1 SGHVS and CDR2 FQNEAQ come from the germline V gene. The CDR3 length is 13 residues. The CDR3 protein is CASSTLTGPEAFF. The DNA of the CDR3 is TGTGCCAGCAGCACTCTGACAGGACCAGAAGCTTTCTTT.

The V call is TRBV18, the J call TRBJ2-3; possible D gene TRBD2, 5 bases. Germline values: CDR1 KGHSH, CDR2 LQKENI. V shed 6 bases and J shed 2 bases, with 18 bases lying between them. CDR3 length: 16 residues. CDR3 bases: TGTGCCAGCTCTCCTAGTATTAGCGCAAACACAGATACGCAGTATTTT. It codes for CASSPSISANTDTQYF.

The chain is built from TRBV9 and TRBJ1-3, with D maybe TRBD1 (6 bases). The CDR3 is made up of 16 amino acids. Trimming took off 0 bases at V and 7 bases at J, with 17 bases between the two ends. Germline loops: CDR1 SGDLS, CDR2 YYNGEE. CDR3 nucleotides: TGTGCCAGCAGCGTAGAGCCGGGACAAATGTTTAACACCATATATTTT. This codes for CASSVEPGQMFNTIYF.

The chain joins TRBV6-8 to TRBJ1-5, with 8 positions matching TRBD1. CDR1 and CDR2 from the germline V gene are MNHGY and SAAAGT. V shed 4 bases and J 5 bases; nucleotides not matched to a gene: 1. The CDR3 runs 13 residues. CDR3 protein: CASSSDRDQPQHF. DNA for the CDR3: TGTGCCAGCAGTTCGGACAGGGATCAGCCCCAGCATTTT.

CDR3 bases: TGTGCCAGCAGCGCCTTGGACAGTATGGAGGTGGGCACTGAAGCTTTCTTT. Amino acid sequence: CASSALDSMEVGTEAFF. V and J are TRBV2 and TRBJ1-1; TRBD1 might be the D (6 bases). Deletions cut 6 bases from V and 4 bases from J, with 24 bases between. From germline, CDR1 is SNHLY and CDR2 FYNNEI. CDR3 length equals 17 residues.

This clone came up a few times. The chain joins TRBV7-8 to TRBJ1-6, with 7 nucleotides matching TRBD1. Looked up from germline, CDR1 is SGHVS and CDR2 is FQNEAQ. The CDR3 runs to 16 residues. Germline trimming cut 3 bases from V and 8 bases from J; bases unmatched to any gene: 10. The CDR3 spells CASSFRDSLYYSPLHF. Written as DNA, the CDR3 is TGTGCCAGCAGCTTCCGGGACAGTCTTTACTATTCACCCCTCCACTTT.

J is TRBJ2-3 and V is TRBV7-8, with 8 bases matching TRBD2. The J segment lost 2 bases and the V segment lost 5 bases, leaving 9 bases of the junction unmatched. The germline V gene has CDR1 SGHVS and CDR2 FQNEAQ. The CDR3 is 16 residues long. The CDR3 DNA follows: TGTGCCAGCAGCCACACCCGACTAGCGATCACAGATACGCAGTATTTT. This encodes CASSHTRLAITDTQYF. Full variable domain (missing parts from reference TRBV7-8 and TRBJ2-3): GAGVSQSPRYKVAKRGQDVALRCDPISGHVSLFWYQQALGQGPEFLTYFQNEAQLDKSGLPSDRFFAERPEGSVSTLKIQRTQQEDSAVYLCASSHTRLAITDTQYFGPGTRLTVL.

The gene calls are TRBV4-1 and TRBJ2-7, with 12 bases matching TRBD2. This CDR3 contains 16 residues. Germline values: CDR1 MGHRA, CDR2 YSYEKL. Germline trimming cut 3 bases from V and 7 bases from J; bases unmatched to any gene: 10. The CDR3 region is CASSQWTSGEAGEQYF. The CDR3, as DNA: TGCGCCAGCAGCCAGTGGACTAGCGGGGAAGCTGGGGAGCAGTACTTC.

CDR3 nucleotide sequence: TGTGCCAGCAGTTACCCGACCGGGTTGAACACTGAAGCTTTCTTT. It specifies CASSYPTGLNTEAFF. The chain links TRBV6-6 to TRBJ1-1, with D unresolved. Germline CDR1 MNHNY, CDR2 SVGAGI (reference sequence). The CDR3 sequence is 15 residues long. Trimming left V 2 bases short and J 0 bases short, with 10 bases between.

As DNA, the CDR3 is TGCGCCAGCAGCCGGACAGGTTTGGTCTCTGGGGCCAACGTCCTGACTTTC. Protein product: CASSRTGLVSGANVLTF. The V call is TRBV5-1, the J call TRBJ2-6, with TRBD1 identical over 7 bases. In germline, CDR1 is SGHRS, CDR2 YFSETQ. Trimming cost V 4 bases and J 0 bases; bases outside gene matches: 7. This CDR3 is built from 17 residues.

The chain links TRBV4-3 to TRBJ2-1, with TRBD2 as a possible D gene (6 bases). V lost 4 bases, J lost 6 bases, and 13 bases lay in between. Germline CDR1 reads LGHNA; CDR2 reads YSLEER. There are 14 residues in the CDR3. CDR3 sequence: CASSPMGTLNEQFF. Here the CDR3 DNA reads TGCGCCAGCAGCCCGATGGGGACTCTCAATGAGCAGTTCTTC.

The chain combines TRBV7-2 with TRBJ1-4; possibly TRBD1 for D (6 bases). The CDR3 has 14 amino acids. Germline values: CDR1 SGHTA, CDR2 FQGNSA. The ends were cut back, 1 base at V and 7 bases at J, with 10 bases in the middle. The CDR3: CASSLGWGREKLFF. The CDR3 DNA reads TGTGCCAGCAGCTTAGGTTGGGGGCGTGAAAAACTGTTTTTT.

CDR3 protein: CASRTWGSYSGNTIYF. CDR3 bases: TGTGCCAGTAGAACCTGGGGCAGCTACTCTGGAAACACCATATATTTT. This chain uses TRBV19 with TRBJ1-3; TRBD1 might be the D (5 bases). The V gene lost 6 bases and the J gene lost 0 bases, with 15 bases spanning the gap. Germline V gene lookup returns CDR1 LNHDA and CDR2 SQIVND (reference sequence). This CDR3 contains 16 residues.

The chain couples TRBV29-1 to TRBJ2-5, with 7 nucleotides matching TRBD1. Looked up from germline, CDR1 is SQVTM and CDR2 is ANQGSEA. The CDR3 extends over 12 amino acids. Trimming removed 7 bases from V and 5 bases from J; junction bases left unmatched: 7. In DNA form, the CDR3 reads TGCAGCGCAGGAAACAGGGGCGAGACCCAGTACTTC. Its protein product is CSAGNRGETQYF.

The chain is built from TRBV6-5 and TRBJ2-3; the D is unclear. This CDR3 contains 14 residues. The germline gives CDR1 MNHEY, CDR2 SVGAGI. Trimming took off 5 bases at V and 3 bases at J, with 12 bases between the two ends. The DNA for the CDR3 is TGTGCCAGCAGTGTGTCGAGTTGGACAGATACGCAGTATTTT. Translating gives CASSVSSWTDTQYF.

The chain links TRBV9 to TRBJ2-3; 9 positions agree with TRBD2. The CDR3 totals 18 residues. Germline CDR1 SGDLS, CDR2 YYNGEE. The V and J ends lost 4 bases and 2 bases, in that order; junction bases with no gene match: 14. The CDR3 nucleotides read TGTGCCAGCAGCCCCCGGGCCCGCGGGGGGGCTCTCACAGATACGCAGTATTTT. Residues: CASSPRARGGALTDTQYF.

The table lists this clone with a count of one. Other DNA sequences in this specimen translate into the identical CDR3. The CDR3 region has the DNA TGTGCCAGCAGTGGGACAGGGGGCTACGAGCAGTACTTC. Protein product: CASSGTGGYEQYF. The chain is built from TRBV2 and TRBJ2-7; 10 bases fit TRBD1. Germline lookup yields CDR1 SNHLY and CDR2 FYNNEI. V was clipped by 4 bases and J by 3 bases; unmatched bases: 0. The CDR3 runs 13 residues.

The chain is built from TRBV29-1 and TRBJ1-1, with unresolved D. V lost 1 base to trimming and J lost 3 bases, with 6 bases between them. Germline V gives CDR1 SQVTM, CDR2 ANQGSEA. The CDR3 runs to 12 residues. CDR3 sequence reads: CSVEATDTEAFF. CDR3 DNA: TGCAGCGTTGAAGCCACAGACACTGAAGCTTTCTTT.

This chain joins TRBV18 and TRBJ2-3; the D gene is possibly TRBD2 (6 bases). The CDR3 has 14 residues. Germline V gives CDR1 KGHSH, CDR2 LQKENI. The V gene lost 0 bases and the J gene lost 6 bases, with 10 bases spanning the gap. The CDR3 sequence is CASSPPAGRDTQYF. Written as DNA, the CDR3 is TGTGCCAGCTCACCACCGGCGGGAAGGGATACGCAGTATTTT. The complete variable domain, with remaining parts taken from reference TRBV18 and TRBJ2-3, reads NAGVMQNPRHLVRRRGQEARLRCSPMKGHSHVYWYRQLPEEGLKFMVYLQKENIIDESGMPKERFSAEFPKEGPSILRIQQVVRGDSAAYFCASSPPAGRDTQYFGPGTRLTVL.